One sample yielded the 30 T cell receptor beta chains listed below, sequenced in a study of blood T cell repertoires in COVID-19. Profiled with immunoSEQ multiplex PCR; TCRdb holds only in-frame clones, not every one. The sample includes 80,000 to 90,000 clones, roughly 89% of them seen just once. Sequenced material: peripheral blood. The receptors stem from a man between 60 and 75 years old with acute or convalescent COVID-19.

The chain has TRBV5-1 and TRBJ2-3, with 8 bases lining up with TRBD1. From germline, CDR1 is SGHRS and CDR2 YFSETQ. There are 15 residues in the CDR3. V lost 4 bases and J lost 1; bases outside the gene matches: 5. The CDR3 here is CASSLTGAGTDTQYF. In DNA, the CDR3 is TGCGCCAGCAGCCTGACAGGGGCCGGCACAGATACGCAGTATTTT.

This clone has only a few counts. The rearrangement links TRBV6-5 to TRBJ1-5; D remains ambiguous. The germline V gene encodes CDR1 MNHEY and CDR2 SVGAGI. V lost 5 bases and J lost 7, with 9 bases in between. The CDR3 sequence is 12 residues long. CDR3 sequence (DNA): TGTGCCAGCAGTCTGACTGGGCAGCCCCAGCATTTT. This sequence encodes CASSLTGQPQHF.

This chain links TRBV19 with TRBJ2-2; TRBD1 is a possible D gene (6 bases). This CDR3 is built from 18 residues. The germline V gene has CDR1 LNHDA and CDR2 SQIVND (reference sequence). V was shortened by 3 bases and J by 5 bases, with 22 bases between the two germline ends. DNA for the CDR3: TGTGCCAGTAGTATTCGAGTGAGGGGGTCAGGAAGGACCGGGGAGCTGTTTTTT. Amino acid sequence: CASSIRVRGSGRTGELFF.

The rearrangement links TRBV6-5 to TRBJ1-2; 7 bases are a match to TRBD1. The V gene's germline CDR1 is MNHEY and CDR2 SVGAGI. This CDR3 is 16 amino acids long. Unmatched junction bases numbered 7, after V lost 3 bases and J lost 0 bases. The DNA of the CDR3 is TGTGCCAGCAGTTATAGGGCAGGGGGATCTAACTATGGCTACACCTTC. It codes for CASSYRAGGSNYGYTF.

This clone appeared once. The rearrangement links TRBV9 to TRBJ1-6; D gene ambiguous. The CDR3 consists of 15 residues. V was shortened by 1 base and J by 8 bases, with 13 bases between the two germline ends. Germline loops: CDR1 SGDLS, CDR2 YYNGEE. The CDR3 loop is CASSVMVAGDSPLHF. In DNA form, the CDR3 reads TGTGCCAGCAGCGTAATGGTCGCGGGCGATTCACCCCTCCACTTT. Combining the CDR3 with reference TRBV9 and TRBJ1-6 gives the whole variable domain DSGVTQTPKHLITATGQRVTLRCSPRSGDLSVYWYQQSLDQGLQFLIQYYNGEERAKGNILERFSAQQFPDLHSELNLSSLELGDSALYFCASSVMVAGDSPLHFGNGTRLTVT.

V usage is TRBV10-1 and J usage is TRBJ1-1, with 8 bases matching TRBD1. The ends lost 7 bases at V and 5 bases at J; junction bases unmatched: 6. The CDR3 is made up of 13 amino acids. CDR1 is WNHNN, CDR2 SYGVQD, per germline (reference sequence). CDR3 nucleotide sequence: TGCGCCAGCAAAGGACAGGGAGGAACTGAAGCTTTCTTT. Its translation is CASKGQGGTEAFF.

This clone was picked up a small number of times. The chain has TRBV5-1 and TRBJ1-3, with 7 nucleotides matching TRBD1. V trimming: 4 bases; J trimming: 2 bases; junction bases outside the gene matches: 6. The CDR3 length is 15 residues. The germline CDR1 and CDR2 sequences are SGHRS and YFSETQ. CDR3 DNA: TGCGCCAGCAGCGGTGGGACAGCTGCTGGAAACACCATATATTTT. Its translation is CASSGGTAAGNTIYF.

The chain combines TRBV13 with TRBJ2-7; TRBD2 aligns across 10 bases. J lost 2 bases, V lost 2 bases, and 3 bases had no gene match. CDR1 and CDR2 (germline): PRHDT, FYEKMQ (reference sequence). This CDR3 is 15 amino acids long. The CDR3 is CASSLSSGGAYEQYF. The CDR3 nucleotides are TGTGCCAGCAGCTTATCAAGCGGGGGGGCCTACGAGCAGTACTTC. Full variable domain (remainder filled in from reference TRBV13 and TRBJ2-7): AAGVIQSPRHLIKEKRETATLKCYPIPRHDTVYWYQQGPGQDPQFLISFYEKMQSDKGSIPDRFSAQQFSDYHSELNMSSLELGDSALYFCASSLSSGGAYEQYFGPGTRLTVT.

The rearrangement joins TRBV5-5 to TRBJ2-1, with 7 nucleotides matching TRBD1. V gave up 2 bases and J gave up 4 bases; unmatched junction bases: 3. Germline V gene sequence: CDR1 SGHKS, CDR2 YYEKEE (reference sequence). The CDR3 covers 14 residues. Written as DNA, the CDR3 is TGTGCCAGCAGCTTTGCACAGGGGTACAATGAGCAGTTCTTC. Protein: CASSFAQGYNEQFF.

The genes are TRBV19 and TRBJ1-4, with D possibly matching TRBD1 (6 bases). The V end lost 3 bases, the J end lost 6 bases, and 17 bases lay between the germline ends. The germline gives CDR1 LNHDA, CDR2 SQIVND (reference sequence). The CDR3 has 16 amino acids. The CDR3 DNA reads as TGTGCCAGTAGTATGGGGACACGACCCAGGGATGAAAAACTGTTTTTT. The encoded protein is CASSMGTRPRDEKLFF.

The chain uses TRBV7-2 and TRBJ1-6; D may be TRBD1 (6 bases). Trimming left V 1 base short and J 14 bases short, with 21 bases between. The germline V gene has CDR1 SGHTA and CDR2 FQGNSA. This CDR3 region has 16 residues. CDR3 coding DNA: TGTGCCAGCAGCTTAGGTTTCGGGGGGGCCCTAGTAACCCTCCACTTT. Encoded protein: CASSLGFGGALVTLHF. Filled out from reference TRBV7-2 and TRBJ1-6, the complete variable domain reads GAGVSQSPSNKVTEKGKDVELRCDPISGHTALYWYRQSLGQGLEFLIYFQGNSAPDKSGLPSDRFSAERTGGSVSTLTIQRTQQEDSAVYLCASSLGFGGALVTLHFGNGTRLTVT.

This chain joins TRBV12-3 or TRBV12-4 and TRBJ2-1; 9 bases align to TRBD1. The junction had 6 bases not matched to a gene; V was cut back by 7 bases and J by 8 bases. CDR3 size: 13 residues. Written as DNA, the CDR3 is TGTGCCAGCATAAGGACAGGGGACGATGAGCAGTTCTTC. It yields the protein CASIRTGDDEQFF.

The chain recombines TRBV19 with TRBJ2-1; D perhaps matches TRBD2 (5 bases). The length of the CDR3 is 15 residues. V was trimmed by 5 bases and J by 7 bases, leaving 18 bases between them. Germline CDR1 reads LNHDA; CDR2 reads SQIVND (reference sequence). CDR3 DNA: TGTGCCAGTAGTGGCTTCCCTCTAACTAGGAATGAGCAGTTCTTC. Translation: CASSGFPLTRNEQFF.

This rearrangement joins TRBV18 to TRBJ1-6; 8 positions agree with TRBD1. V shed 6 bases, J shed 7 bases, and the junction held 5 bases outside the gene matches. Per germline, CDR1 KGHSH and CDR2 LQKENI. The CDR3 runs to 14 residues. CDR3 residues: CASSLDRGNSPLHF. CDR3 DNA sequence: TGTGCCAGCTCTCTAGACAGGGGAAATTCACCCCTCCACTTT.

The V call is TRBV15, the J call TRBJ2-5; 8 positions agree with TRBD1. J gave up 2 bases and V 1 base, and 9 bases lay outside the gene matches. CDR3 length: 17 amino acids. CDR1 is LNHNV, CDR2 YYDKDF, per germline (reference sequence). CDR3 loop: CATSRGPPGGAQETQYF. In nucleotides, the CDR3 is TGTGCCACCAGCAGAGGGCCCCCAGGGGGCGCTCAAGAGACCCAGTACTTC.

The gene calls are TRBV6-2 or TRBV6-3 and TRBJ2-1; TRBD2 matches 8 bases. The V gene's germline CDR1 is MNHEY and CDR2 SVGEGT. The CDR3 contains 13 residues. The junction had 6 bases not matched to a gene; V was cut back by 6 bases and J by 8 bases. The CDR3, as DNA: TGTGCCAGCAGCCCCGGGGGGGCCGATGAGCAGTTCTTC. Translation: CASSPGGADEQFF.

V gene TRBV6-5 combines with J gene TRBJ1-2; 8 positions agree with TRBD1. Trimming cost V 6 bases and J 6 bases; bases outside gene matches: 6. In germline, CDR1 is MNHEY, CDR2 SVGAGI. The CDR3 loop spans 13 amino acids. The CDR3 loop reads CASRMTGVHGYTF. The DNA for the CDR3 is TGTGCCAGCAGAATGACAGGGGTTCATGGCTACACCTTC.

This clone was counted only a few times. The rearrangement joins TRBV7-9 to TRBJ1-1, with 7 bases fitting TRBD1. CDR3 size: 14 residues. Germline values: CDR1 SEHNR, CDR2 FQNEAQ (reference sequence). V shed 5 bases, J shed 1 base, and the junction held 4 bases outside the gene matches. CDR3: CASSDRVANTEAFF. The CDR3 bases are TGTGCCAGCAGCGACAGGGTTGCGAACACTGAAGCTTTCTTT.

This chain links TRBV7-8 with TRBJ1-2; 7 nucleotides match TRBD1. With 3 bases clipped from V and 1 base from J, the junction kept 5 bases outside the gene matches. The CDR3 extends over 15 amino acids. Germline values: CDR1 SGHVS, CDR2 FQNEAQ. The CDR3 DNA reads TGTGCCAGCAGCTTGAGGACAGGATTTAACTATGGCTACACCTTC. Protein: CASSLRTGFNYGYTF.

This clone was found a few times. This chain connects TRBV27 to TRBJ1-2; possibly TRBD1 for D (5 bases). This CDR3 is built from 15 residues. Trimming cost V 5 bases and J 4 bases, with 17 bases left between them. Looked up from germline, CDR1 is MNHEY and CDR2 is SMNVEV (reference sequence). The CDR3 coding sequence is TGTGCCAGCAGTAAAAGAGGAGGGGAGGGCTATGGCTACACCTTC. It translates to CASSKRGGEGYGYTF.

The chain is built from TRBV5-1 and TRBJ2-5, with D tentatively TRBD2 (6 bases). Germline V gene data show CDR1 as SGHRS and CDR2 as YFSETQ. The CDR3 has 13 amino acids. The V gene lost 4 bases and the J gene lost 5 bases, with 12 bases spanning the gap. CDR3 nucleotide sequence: TGCGCCAGCAGCGGGGAGGTTTTGGAGACCCAGTACTTC. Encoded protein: CASSGEVLETQYF.

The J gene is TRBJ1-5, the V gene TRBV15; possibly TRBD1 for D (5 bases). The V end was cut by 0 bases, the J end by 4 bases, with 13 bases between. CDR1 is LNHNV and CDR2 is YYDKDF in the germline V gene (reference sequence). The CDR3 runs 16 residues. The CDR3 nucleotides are TGTGCCACCAGCAGAGATTGGGGTCAGGGAAATCAGCCCCAGCATTTT. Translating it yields CATSRDWGQGNQPQHF.

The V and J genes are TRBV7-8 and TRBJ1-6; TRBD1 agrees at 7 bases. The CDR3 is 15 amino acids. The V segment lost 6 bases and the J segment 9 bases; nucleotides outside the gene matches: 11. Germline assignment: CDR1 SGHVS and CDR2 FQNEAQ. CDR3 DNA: TGTGCCAGCAGGAGAGCCGCACAGGGGAGTTCACCCCTCCACTTT. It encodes CASRRAAQGSSPLHF.

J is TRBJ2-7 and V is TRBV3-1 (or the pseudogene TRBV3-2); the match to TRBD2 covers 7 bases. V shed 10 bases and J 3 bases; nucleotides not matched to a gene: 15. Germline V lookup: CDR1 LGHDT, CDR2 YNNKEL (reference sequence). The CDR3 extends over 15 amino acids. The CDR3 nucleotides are TGTGCCACGGCCCACTCCCCTAGCGGTCTCTACGAGCAGTACTTC. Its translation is CATAHSPSGLYEQYF.

Here the CDR3 reads CASSPHGITGIEAFF. CDR3 sequence (DNA): TGTGCCAGCAGCCCACATGGAATAACAGGGATTGAAGCTTTCTTT. This sequence joins TRBV7-2 and TRBJ1-1, with D perhaps TRBD1 (6 bases). This CDR3 has 15 amino acids. The V end lost 5 bases, the J end lost 7 bases, and 20 bases lay between the germline ends. The germline gives CDR1 SGHTA, CDR2 FQGNSA.

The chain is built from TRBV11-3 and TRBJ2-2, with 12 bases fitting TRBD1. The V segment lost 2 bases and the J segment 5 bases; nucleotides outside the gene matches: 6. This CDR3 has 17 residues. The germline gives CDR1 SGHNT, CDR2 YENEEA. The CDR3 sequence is CASSLTWGQGATGELFF. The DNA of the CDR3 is TGTGCCAGCAGCTTAACTTGGGGACAGGGGGCGACCGGGGAGCTGTTTTTT.

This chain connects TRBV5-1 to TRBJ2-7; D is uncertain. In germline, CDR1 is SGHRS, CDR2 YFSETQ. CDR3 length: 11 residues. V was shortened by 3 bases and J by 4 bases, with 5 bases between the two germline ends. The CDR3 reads CASSSTYEQYF. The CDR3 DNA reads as TGCGCCAGCAGCTCCACTTACGAGCAGTACTTC.

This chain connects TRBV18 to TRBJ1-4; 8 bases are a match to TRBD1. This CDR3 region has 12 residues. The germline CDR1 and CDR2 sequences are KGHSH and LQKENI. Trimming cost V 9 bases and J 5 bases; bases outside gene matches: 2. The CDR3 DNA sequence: TGTGCCAGTCGGACAGGGAATGAAAAACTGTTTTTT. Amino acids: CASRTGNEKLFF.

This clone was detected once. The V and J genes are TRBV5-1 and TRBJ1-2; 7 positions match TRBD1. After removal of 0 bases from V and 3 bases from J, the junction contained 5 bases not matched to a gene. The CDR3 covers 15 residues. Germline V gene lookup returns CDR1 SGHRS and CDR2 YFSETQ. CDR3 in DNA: TGCGCCAGCAGCTTGGTTATCCAGGGGGACTATGGCTACACCTTC. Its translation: CASSLVIQGDYGYTF. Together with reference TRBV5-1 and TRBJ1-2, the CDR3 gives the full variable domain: KAGVTQTPRYLIKTRGQQVTLSCSPISGHRSVSWYQQTPGQGLQFLFEYFSETQRNKGNFPGRFSGRQFSNSRSEMNVSTLELGDSALYLCASSLVIQGDYGYTFGSGTRLTVV.

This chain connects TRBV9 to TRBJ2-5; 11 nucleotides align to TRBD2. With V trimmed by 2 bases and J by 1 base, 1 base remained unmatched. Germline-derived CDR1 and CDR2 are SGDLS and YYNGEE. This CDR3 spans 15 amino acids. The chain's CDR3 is CASSVSGGAQETQYF. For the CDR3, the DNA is TGTGCCAGCAGCGTTAGCGGGGGGGCCCAAGAGACCCAGTACTTC.